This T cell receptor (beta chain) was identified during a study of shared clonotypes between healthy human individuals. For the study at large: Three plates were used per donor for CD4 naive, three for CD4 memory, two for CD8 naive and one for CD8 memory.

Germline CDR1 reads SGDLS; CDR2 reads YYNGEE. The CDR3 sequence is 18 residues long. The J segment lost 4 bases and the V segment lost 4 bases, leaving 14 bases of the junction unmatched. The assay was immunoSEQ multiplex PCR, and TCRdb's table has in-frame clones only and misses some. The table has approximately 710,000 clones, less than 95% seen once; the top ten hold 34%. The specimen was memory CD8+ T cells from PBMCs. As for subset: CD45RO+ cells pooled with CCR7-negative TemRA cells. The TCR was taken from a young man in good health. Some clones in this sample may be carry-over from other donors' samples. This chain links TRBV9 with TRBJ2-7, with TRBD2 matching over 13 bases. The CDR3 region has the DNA TGTGCCAGCAGCTCAAACACCGGGACTAGCGGGAAATCGTACGAGCAGTACTTC. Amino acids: CASSSNTGTSGKSYEQYF.